Following are 16 T cell receptor beta chains from one sample sequenced in a study of blood T cell repertoires in COVID-19. The repertoire was sequenced with immunoSEQ multiplex PCR; TCRdb's copy has only in-frame clones and lacks some. Among about 300,000 clones listed, 80% to 90% were seen once. Specimen: PBMCs or T cells enriched from blood (not recorded which). The receptors derive from a young woman who had recovered from COVID-19.

The genes are TRBV6-6 and TRBJ1-6, with 9 bases matching TRBD1. J lost 8 bases, V lost 2 bases, and 4 bases had no gene match. The CDR3 has 15 residues. Germline CDR1 MNHNY, CDR2 SVGAGI (reference sequence). CDR3 sequence reads: CASSYTGGAYSPLHF. CDR3 coding DNA: TGTGCCAGCAGTTACACAGGGGGCGCGTATTCACCCCTCCACTTT.

This chain connects TRBV2 to TRBJ1-2, with 10 bases aligning to TRBD1. The junction had 8 bases not matched to a gene; V was cut back by 4 bases and J by 0 bases. CDR1 and CDR2 (germline): SNHLY, FYNNEI. The CDR3 has 17 residues. The CDR3 reads CASSVGQGRAPNYGYTF. CDR3 sequence (DNA): TGTGCCAGCAGTGTGGGACAGGGGAGGGCCCCTAACTATGGCTACACCTTC.

This clone was seen only once. The chain combines TRBV5-5 with TRBJ1-5; TRBD1 is a possible D gene (5 bases). The germline V and J ends were trimmed by 4 bases and 7 bases, with 21 bases remaining between them. Germline CDR1 SGHKS, CDR2 YYEKEE (reference sequence). The CDR3 consists of 16 residues. The CDR3 DNA is TGTGCCAGCAGCGACACGGGGACTATTCGGACCCAGCCCCAGCATTTT. Amino acid sequence: CASSDTGTIRTQPQHF.

The J gene is TRBJ1-2, the V gene TRBV19, with D uncertain. V lost 5 bases, J lost 2 bases, and 9 bases lay in between. Germline V CDR1 and CDR2: LNHDA, SQIVND (reference sequence). CDR3 length: 13 amino acids. The CDR3 sequence: CASSVPQNYGYTF. The CDR3 nucleotides are TGTGCCAGTAGTGTCCCCCAGAACTATGGCTACACCTTC.

The rearrangement joins TRBV28 to TRBJ2-7, with D possibly being TRBD2 (6 bases). From germline, CDR1 is MDHEN and CDR2 SYDVKM. Trimming cost V 8 bases and J 0 bases, with 14 bases left between them. CDR3 length: 14 amino acids. CDR3 amino acids: CASSDTSLSYEQYF. In DNA, the CDR3 is TGTGCCAGCTCCGACACTAGCCTCTCCTACGAGCAGTACTTC. Combining the CDR3 with reference TRBV28 and TRBJ2-7 gives the whole variable domain DVKVTQSSRYLVKRTGEKVFLECVQDMDHENMFWYRQDPGLGLRLIYFSYDVKMKEKGDIPEGYSVSREKKERFSLILESASTNQTSMYLCASSDTSLSYEQYFGPGTRLTVT.

The chain links TRBV24-1 to TRBJ2-2; 8 bases fit TRBD1. After removal of 9 bases from V and 1 base from J, the junction contained 6 bases not matched to a gene. CDR1 KGHDR and CDR2 SFDVKD come from the germline V gene. The CDR3 spans 15 residues. The chain's CDR3 is CATGPTGGNTGELFF. CDR3 in DNA: TGTGCCACCGGACCCACAGGGGGGAACACCGGGGAGCTGTTTTTT.

V and J are TRBV3-1 (or the pseudogene TRBV3-2) and TRBJ1-3; 8 nucleotides align to TRBD1. There are 15 residues in the CDR3. The ends lost 2 bases at V and 3 bases at J; junction bases unmatched: 3. Germline V gene data show CDR1 as LGHDT and CDR2 as YNNKEL (reference sequence). The CDR3 region has the DNA TGTGCCAGCAGCCAACCAGGGACAGGTGGAAACACCATATATTTT. The encoded protein is CASSQPGTGGNTIYF.

This chain connects TRBV3-1 (or the pseudogene TRBV3-2) to TRBJ1-1, with 7 bases aligning to TRBD1. Trimming at V came to 3 bases and at J to 5 bases, leaving 6 bases not matched to a gene. The CDR3 runs to 14 residues. Looked up from germline, CDR1 is LGHDT and CDR2 is YNNKEL (reference sequence). DNA for the CDR3: TGTGCCAGCAGCCACTCACCAGGGGGAACTGAAGCTTTCTTT. The encoded protein is CASSHSPGGTEAFF.

The V and J genes are TRBV28 and TRBJ1-1; possibly TRBD1 for D (5 bases). The germline CDR1 and CDR2 sequences are MDHEN and SYDVKM. Deletions cut 3 bases from V and 1 base from J, with 12 bases between. CDR3 length: 15 amino acids. In nucleotides, the CDR3 is TGTGCCAGCAGTTTGCGGGGTAGGGGGAACACTGAAGCTTTCTTT. It specifies CASSLRGRGNTEAFF.

The J gene is TRBJ1-6, the V gene TRBV10-3; D gene unclear. CDR1 ENHRY and CDR2 SYGVKD come from the germline V gene. The germline V and J ends were trimmed by 6 bases and 4 bases, with 13 bases remaining between them. This CDR3 contains 15 residues. The DNA for the CDR3 is TGTGCCATCAGCCCCGGACGGGATTATAATTCACCCCTCCACTTT. It codes for CAISPGRDYNSPLHF.

This rearrangement joins TRBV3-1 (or the pseudogene TRBV3-2) to TRBJ2-7, with D possibly being TRBD2 (5 bases). This CDR3 region has 14 residues. Per the germline V gene, CDR1 is LGHDT and CDR2 is YNNKEL (reference sequence). V was pared by 4 bases and J by 1 base, with 11 bases between. The CDR3 nucleotides read TGTGCCAGCAGCCCCGGACTGGGATCCTACGAGCAGTACTTC. It encodes CASSPGLGSYEQYF.

The chain employs TRBV10-3 and TRBJ2-5; 8 nucleotides match TRBD1. The CDR3 runs 15 residues. The trim removed 2 bases at V and 5 bases at J, leaving 7 bases unmatched. Germline CDR1 and CDR2: ENHRY and SYGVKD. CDR3 region: CAISEDQGAGETQYF. The DNA of the CDR3 is TGTGCCATCAGTGAGGATCAGGGGGCTGGGGAGACCCAGTACTTC.

The chain links TRBV18 to TRBJ1-2; D is undetermined. The CDR3 covers 15 residues. The ends were cut back, 2 bases at V and 0 bases at J, with 10 bases in the middle. The germline V gene has CDR1 KGHSH and CDR2 LQKENI. The chain's CDR3 is CASSPTDKTNYGYTF. The CDR3 nucleotides are TGTGCCAGCTCACCAACCGACAAAACTAACTATGGCTACACCTTC.

This chain joins TRBV28 and TRBJ2-7; unclear D gene. Germline V gene lookup returns CDR1 MDHEN and CDR2 SYDVKM. The CDR3 contains 14 residues. V lost 1 base, J lost 7 bases, and 14 bases lay in between. The CDR3 DNA reads as TGTGCCAGCAGTTTATACCAGGCGTTAAGGGAGCAGTACTTC. Translation gives CASSLYQALREQYF.

This clone was counted a single time. The chain has TRBV7-3 and TRBJ1-3; D gene uncertain. Between the trimmed V and J ends, which lost 2 bases and 1 base, there was a span of 21 bases. The CDR3 covers 19 residues. Looked up from germline, CDR1 is SGHTA and CDR2 is FQGTGA. CDR3 DNA: TGTGCCAGCAGCTTAGTTAACAGCATACACCGCCCGTCTGGAAACACCATATATTTT. This gives the protein CASSLVNSIHRPSGNTIYF.

The V gene is TRBV7-3, the J gene TRBJ1-1, with D tentatively TRBD1 (6 bases). From germline, CDR1 is SGHTA and CDR2 FQGTGA. The length of the CDR3 is 13 residues. Between the trimmed V and J ends, which lost 6 bases and 0 bases, there was a span of 8 bases. Here the CDR3 reads CASSEGVNTEAFF. The CDR3 nucleotides read TGTGCCAGCAGTGAGGGGGTGAACACTGAAGCTTTCTTT.